This TCR beta chain is from a study of T cells in Graves' hyperthyroidism and ophthalmopathy. The CDR3 spans 14 residues. Germline V gives CDR1 LGHNA, CDR2 YNFKEQ. Trimming removed 4 bases from V and 3 bases from J, with 13 bases in between. RNA transcripts gave rise to amplified TCR beta CDR3 regions. HTBI primers drove first-round RT-PCR of the TCR CDR3. Using its own MiXCR run on the multiplex PCR reads, TCRdb lists one record per CDR3 protein. Of approximately 590,000 distinct CDR3 sequences in the sample, around 14% are singletons; the top ten hold under 8%. Recently diagnosed hyperthyroidism of less than 2 months' duration affected patients aged 18 to 65.

This clonotype was obtained from a woman aged 30 to 39 with Graves' hyperthyroidism. The sequencing input was blood. This rearrangement joins TRBV4-2 to TRBJ2-7, with D possibly matching TRBD1 (5 bases). The CDR3 region has the DNA TGTGCCAGCAGCCCAGGACAATGGAACTACGAGCAGTACTTC. Translation gives CASSPGQWNYEQYF.